The entry that follows covers one T cell receptor (beta chain) sequence. Its antigen remains unknown. The table came from immunoSEQ multiplex PCR; TCRdb's copy has only in-frame clones and leaves some out. The data show about 170,000 clones, 75% to 95% seen once. These data belong to a study of T cell responses to AZD1222 COVID-19 vaccine. The study, taken as a whole, reports: Samples come after the peak T cell response, not at day 14. Baseline serostatus was positive in only a handful of AZD1222 recipients.

With 5 bases removed from V and 2 bases from J, the gap between germline ends came to 9 bases. CDR3 length equals 13 residues. The germline gives CDR1 SGHTA, CDR2 FQGNSA. Sequenced material: peripheral blood, taken on day 0 of AZD1222 vaccination. The TCR originated in an adult in good health. The V gene is TRBV7-2, the J gene TRBJ2-5; D unresolved. CDR3 coding DNA: TGTGCCAGCAGCAATCAGAGACAAGAGACCCAGTACTTC. Amino acid sequence: CASSNQRQETQYF.